One sample yielded the 8 T cell receptor beta chains listed below, sequenced in a study of CD39 and CD103 CD8 tumor-infiltrating T cells. Profiled with immunoSEQ multiplex PCR; TCRdb holds only in-frame clones, not every one. This repertoire shows about 3,600 clones, approximately 57% found once; its top ten account for over 25%. The sample taken for sequencing was CD39- CD103- CD8+ T cells sorted from the tumor. As to subset: CD103-CD39- double-negative CD45RA- CD8 T cells. The receptor set was obtained from a human donor with head and neck squamous cell carcinoma.

The genes are TRBV7-2 and TRBJ1-1, with no clear D. Trimming removed 5 bases from V and 1 base from J, with 5 bases in between. The CDR3 is 12 residues long. Germline CDR1 and CDR2: SGHTA and FQGNSA. The CDR3: CASSDKNTEAFF. Here the CDR3 DNA reads TGTGCCAGCAGCGACAAGAACACTGAAGCTTTCTTT.

V usage is TRBV5-5 and J usage is TRBJ1-6; 11 bases fit TRBD1. The junction had 5 bases not matched to a gene; V was cut back by 4 bases and J by 11 bases. The CDR3 has 14 residues. Germline loops: CDR1 SGHKS, CDR2 YYEKEE (reference sequence). CDR3 protein: CASSGDRGDPPLHF. The CDR3 coding sequence is TGTGCCAGCAGCGGGGACAGGGGGGATCCACCCCTCCACTTT.

V is TRBV7-2 and J is TRBJ2-7; D unresolved. This CDR3 has 16 residues. Trimming shortened V by 1 base and J by 0 bases, and 13 bases separated the two germline ends. Germline-derived CDR1 and CDR2 are SGHTA and FQGNSA. CDR3 protein: CASSLGSQYSSYEQYF. CDR3 coding DNA: TGTGCCAGCAGCTTAGGGAGCCAGTATAGCTCCTACGAGCAGTACTTC.

By share, this clone counts as medium-sized. The chain is built from TRBV4-3 and TRBJ2-7; D is uncertain. V was trimmed by 0 bases and J by 3 bases, leaving 9 bases between them. CDR1 is LGHNA and CDR2 is YSLEER in the germline V gene. The CDR3 consists of 14 residues. The CDR3 protein is CASSQEPQVYEQYF. The DNA for the CDR3 is TGCGCCAGCAGCCAAGAACCTCAGGTCTACGAGCAGTACTTC.

This clone was observed a handful of times. The V gene is TRBV6-6, the J gene TRBJ2-2; no definite D call. The ends were cut back, 11 bases at V and 5 bases at J, with 21 bases in the middle. This CDR3 comprises 15 residues. The germline V gene has CDR1 MNHNY and CDR2 SVGAGI (reference sequence). The CDR3 DNA follows: TGTGCCGCGACATCGACATTCATTTCGACCGGGGAGCTGTTTTTT. It is translated as CAATSTFISTGELFF.

By its share, this clone is medium-sized. The gene calls are TRBV29-1 and TRBJ1-1; maybe TRBD1 (6 bases). CDR1 is SQVTM, CDR2 ANQGSEA, per germline. Trimming removed 7 bases at V and 3 bases at J, with 9 bases between. The CDR3 covers 11 residues. The CDR3 protein is CSGDRYTEAFF. CDR3 DNA sequence: TGCAGCGGAGACAGGTACACTGAAGCTTTCTTT.

This chain uses TRBV6-5 with TRBJ2-2; unclear D gene. CDR3 length equals 13 residues. Trimming pared 7 bases from V and 3 bases from J, leaving 9 bases between. Germline V gene lookup returns CDR1 MNHEY and CDR2 SVGAGI. This CDR3 is CASIRRYTGELFF. CDR3 nucleotide sequence: TGTGCCAGCATTAGACGGTACACCGGGGAGCTGTTTTTT.

The count of this clone is one. The gene calls are TRBV4-3 and TRBJ1-2, with D tentatively TRBD1 (5 bases). V was trimmed by 0 bases and J by 6 bases, leaving 14 bases between them. Germline assignment: CDR1 LGHNA and CDR2 YSLEER. The CDR3 is made up of 15 amino acids. The CDR3 sequence: CASSQDVGVGHGYTF. In nucleotides, the CDR3 is TGCGCCAGCAGCCAAGATGTGGGGGTTGGTCATGGCTACACCTTC.